This T cell receptor beta chain was documented in a study of blood T cell repertoires in COVID-19 (TCRdb year 2020). Regarding the research as a whole: Samples from collaborators originated in the United States, Italy and Spain and spanned both the acute and convalescent phases of COVID-19. Samples were obtained from the ongoing ImmuneRACE study (first 160 participants) and from 1,000 to 1,500 subjects provided by 6 global collaborators. The sample metadata nearly always contained a de-identified subject ID, COVID-19 status, age in years and sex. The material from the prospective study consisted of cDNA or gDNA derived from T cells, B-cell-depleted T cells, or PBMCs. HLA class I and class II types, where available, came from metadata supplied by the sample provider rather than from assay-based typing. Deeply sampled blood TCRbeta repertoires from subjects exposed to, actively infected with, or recovered from COVID-19 were included in the dataset. A freely available public database, intended as a resource for researchers studying the immune response to SARS-CoV-2, is where the repertoires were released.

Reading the germline V gene gives CDR1 MDHEN and CDR2 SYDVKM. The CDR3 sequence holds 15 residues, the cysteine and phenylalanine included. CDR3 DNA only is kept here, 45 bases in frame from base 1. Relative to germline, V is 8 bases shorter and J is 6 bases shorter, with 22 bases between their ends. As regards this clone: Its antigen remains unidentified. No clone much larger than this one lies a single base away; base qualities are absent.

The collaborating institutions used their own protocols to collect whole blood in K2EDTA tubes. For TCRbeta analysis, collaborators shipped samples in one of three forms: frozen whole blood, isolated PBMCs, or DNA extracted from either of those sample types. TCRbeta CDR3 regions were amplified from genomic DNA using the immunoSEQ Assay, a bias-controlled multiplex PCR. Regarding the original processing steps: The number of nucleated cells in each sample was estimated from the amplification of reference gene primers within the assay. Sequence reads were collapsed and filtered to measure the absolute abundance of every unique TCRbeta CDR3 rearrangement. For each sample, productive Simpson clonality was calculated by taking the square root of Simpson's diversity index across productive rearrangements. Not all clones reach the TCRdb copy of this immuneACCESS table, which keeps in-frame sequences only. Checked studies attribute under half of the gap to unresolved V genes and leave the rest unexplained. V, J and clone size are taken as reported in that table, and D and trimming were inferred from the DNA itself. In all, the sample holds roughly 49,000 clones, and about 88% of those were seen once. The leading ten clones occupy around a quarter of the sample.

Beyond this particular receptor, the publication reports: The amount of clinical and demographic metadata varied by source and participant and was provided uncurated.

The sequence was obtained from a human donor in a cohort sampled during active COVID-19. The rearranged chain carries TRBV28 and TRBJ1-2; the D gene is perhaps TRBD1, from 5 matching bases. The sample consisted of peripheral blood. The sequenced DNA is TGTGCCAGCTCAGGGCAGGGAAGAGGTATTGATGGCTACACCTTC. It encodes CASSGQGRGIDGYTF.